Listed below are T cell receptor beta chains from one sample, sequenced in a study of blood T cell repertoires in COVID-19. Sequencing used immunoSEQ multiplex PCR; TCRdb keeps in-frame clones, though not all of them. The table shows about 260,000 clones, with around 86% occurring only once. Sequencing was performed on peripheral blood. These receptors all stem from a man aged 40-49 years who had recovered from COVID-19. The CDR3 runs from the conserved cysteine through the conserved F or W. The D gene is left open where the match is weak. Where a row states a size, it is once, few, many or the class of an expanded clone; other rows omit it.

V	J	D	size	DNA	CDR3
TRBV11-2	TRBJ1-4	.	.	TGTGCCAGCAGCTTGGGGGCGGCAGGACAACTGTTTTTT	CASSLGAAGQLFF
TRBV6-4	TRBJ2-1	TRBD2	.	TGTGCCAGCAGCTTAGCGGGGGGTACGAATGAGCAGTTCTTC	CASSLAGGTNEQFF
TRBV7-9	TRBJ2-3	.	.	TGTGCCAGCAGCTTATGGGGAGCTAGAGGCTCAGATACGCAGTATTTT	CASSLWGARGSDTQYF
TRBV18	TRBJ2-7	TRBD1	.	TGTGCCAGCTCACAGGGGACAGGGTCCTACGAGCAGTACTTC	CASSQGTGSYEQYF
TRBV6-5	TRBJ2-2	.	.	TGTGCCAGCACCCCGAGTCAGGGCACCGGGGAGCTGTTTTTT	CASTPSQGTGELFF
TRBV4-3	TRBJ2-7	TRBD1	.	TGCGCCAGCAGTCACGGACAGGGGGCCTCCTACGAGCAGTACTTC	CASSHGQGASYEQYF
TRBV7-9	TRBJ2-5	.	few	TGTGCCAGCAGCTTAGTTGCGTCCCAGTACTTC	CASSLVASQYF
TRBV12-3/TRBV12-4	TRBJ1-4	.	few	TGTGCCAGTGGGAGAGCCAAGGAAAAACTGTTTTTT	CASGRAKEKLFF
TRBV3-1/TRBV3-2	TRBJ2-1	TRBD2	.	TGTGCCAGCAGCCACTCAGCGGGACCACTCGGGGAGCAGTTCTTC	CASSHSAGPLGEQFF
TRBV5-6	TRBJ2-7	.	once	TGTGCCAGCAGCCTGAGGGTCCGACAGGTTCGTTACGAGCAGTACTTC	CASSLRVRQVRYEQYF
TRBV4-3	TRBJ2-2	.	.	TGCGCCAGCAGCCAAGAGGAGGGCACCGGGGAGCTGTTTTTT	CASSQEEGTGELFF
TRBV5-4	TRBJ2-3	TRBD2	.	TGTGCCAGCAGCCAGACTAGCGGGAGCGAAGATACGCAGTATTTT	CASSQTSGSEDTQYF
TRBV3-1/TRBV3-2	TRBJ1-6	.	once	TGTGCCAGCAGCCAAATGGGAGGCAGGGCTAATTCACCCCTCCACTTT	CASSQMGGRANSPLHF
TRBV5-8	TRBJ2-3	TRBD2	.	TGTGCCAGCAGCCCGCGCTCTAGCGGGAGATATACGCAGTATTTT	CASSPRSSGRYTQYF
TRBV4-3	TRBJ1-2	.	.	TGCGCCAGCAGCCAAGATCTTAGGGGCGCGACCTTC	CASSQDLRGATF
TRBV4-2	TRBJ1-1	.	once	TGTGCCAGCAGCCACCAGGGGCTCCGGGCCCGAGGAGGCTCTGAAGCTTTCTTT	CASSHQGLRARGGSEAFF
TRBV28	TRBJ1-3	.	.	TGTGCCAGCAGGGCCCGACAGGACTTGCGGAACACCATATATTTT	CASRARQDLRNTIYF
TRBV7-2	TRBJ1-1	.	.	TGTGCCAGCAGCTTATATTTCTGGACACCCACTGAAGCTTTCTTT	CASSLYFWTPTEAFF
TRBV6-5	TRBJ1-2	.	.	TGTGCCAGCGCTAATAACTATGGCTACACCTTC	CASANNYGYTF
TRBV3-1/TRBV3-2	TRBJ2-1	TRBD2	.	TGTGCCAGCAGCCAAGGATGGGAGGGCAATGAGCAGTTCTTC	CASSQGWEGNEQFF
TRBV19	TRBJ2-1	TRBD2	.	TGTGCCAGTAGTCTCACTAGCGGGGGGGCCTACAATGAGCAGTTCTTC	CASSLTSGGAYNEQFF
TRBV5-6	TRBJ2-5	.	.	TGTGCCAGCAGCTTGGGAGGGGGTTGGGAGACCCAGTACTTC	CASSLGGGWETQYF
TRBV5-4	TRBJ2-6	TRBD2	.	TGTGCCAGCAGCCTCGGCCCTAGCGGGAGTAGACCTGGGGCCAACGTCCTGACTTTC	CASSLGPSGSRPGANVLTF
TRBV14	TRBJ1-3	TRBD1	.	TGTGCCAGCAGCCAAGATCTTGTAAGGGGGCTAACTGGAAACACCATATATTTT	CASSQDLVRGLTGNTIYF
TRBV7-9	TRBJ1-2	.	.	TGTGCCAGCAGCTTTTTACCTAGAGATGGCTACACCTTC	CASSFLPRDGYTF
TRBV4-1	TRBJ2-7	TRBD2	.	TGCGCCAGCAGCCAAAGGGGGACTAGCGGGGGTCGGTCCTACGAGCAGTACTTC	CASSQRGTSGGRSYEQYF
TRBV13	TRBJ2-7	TRBD2	.	TGTGCCAGCAGCCTAGGGACTAGCGGGGGTTACGAGCAGTACTTC	CASSLGTSGGYEQYF
TRBV7-9	TRBJ1-2	TRBD1	.	TGTGCCAGCAGCTTAAGCGGACAGGGGTCGCACTATGGCTACACCTTC	CASSLSGQGSHYGYTF
TRBV24-1	TRBJ2-3	.	.	TGTGCCACCAGTGATTTCAGGGGATCGCAGTATTTT	CATSDFRGSQYF
TRBV7-9	TRBJ2-7	.	.	TGTGCCAGCAGCACGCGGACGGGGTCCTACGAGCAGTACTTC	CASSTRTGSYEQYF
TRBV27	TRBJ2-7	.	once	TGTGCCAGCAGTTCTGGCGGGGCATTCTACGAGCAGTACTTC	CASSSGGAFYEQYF
TRBV5-1	TRBJ2-7	.	.	TGCGCCAGCAGCTTGGGGGCAGGGGGACTCTACGAGCAGTACTTC	CASSLGAGGLYEQYF
TRBV5-8	TRBJ2-5	.	.	TGTGCCAGCAGCACCCTGCCCATCCGGGGTCAAGAGACCCAGTACTTC	CASSTLPIRGQETQYF
TRBV5-1	TRBJ2-7	.	.	TGCGCCAGCAGCTTGGCCCCCGGGGAGGCCAAGCAGTACTTC	CASSLAPGEAKQYF
TRBV6-5	TRBJ2-3	.	.	TGTGCCAGCAGTTACGGGTCTCTGGGACAACATGATACGCAGTATTTT	CASSYGSLGQHDTQYF